The T cell receptor beta chain described here comes from a study of T-cell reconstitution after alpha-beta-depleted transplantation in children. Unique molecular identifiers tagged the TCRbeta library. One entry per CDR3 protein results from TCRdb running MiXCR on the PCR reads. Here the sample spans roughly 100,000 distinct CDR3 sequences, about 8% being singletons. There are many counts of this clonotype. This CDR3 is 19 amino acids long. V lost 2 bases, J lost 0 bases, and 14 bases stayed unmatched. The germline V gene encodes CDR1 DFQATT and CDR2 SNEGSKA (reference sequence). The TCR comes from a boy aged 2 to 10 with acute lymphoblastic leukemia, due to receive a stem cell transplant. The input for sequencing was PBMCs, taken before TCRalphabeta/CD19-depleted stem cell transplant. This chain uses TRBV20-1 with TRBJ2-3, with 10 positions matching TRBD2. The CDR3, as DNA: TGCAGTGCTAGAAGCCTAGCGGGGGCCGGAACATCTAGCACAGATACGCAGTATTTT. It is translated as CSARSLAGAGTSSTDTQYF.